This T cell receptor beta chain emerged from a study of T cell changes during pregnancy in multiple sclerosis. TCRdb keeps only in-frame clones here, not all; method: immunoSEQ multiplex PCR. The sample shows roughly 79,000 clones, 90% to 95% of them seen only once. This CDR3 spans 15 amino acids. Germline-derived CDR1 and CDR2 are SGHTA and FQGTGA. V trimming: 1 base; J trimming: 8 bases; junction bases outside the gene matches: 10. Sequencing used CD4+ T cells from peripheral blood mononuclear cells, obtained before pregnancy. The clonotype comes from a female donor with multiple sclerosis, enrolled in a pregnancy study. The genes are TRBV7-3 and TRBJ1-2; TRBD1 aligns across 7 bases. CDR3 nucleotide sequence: TGTGCCAGCAGCTTAAACCCGACAGGGTTGGGGGGCTACACCTTC. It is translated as CASSLNPTGLGGYTF.